Shown below are 12 T cell receptor beta chains from a single sample sequenced in a study of spatial heterogeneity in lung cancer. Study-wide points: For expanded intratumoral alpha and beta TCRs, counts tracked tumor mutation counts.

Their antigens remain unidentified. TCRdb re-derived calls from the 5' RACE reads in MiXCR, one entry per CDR3 protein. The sample contains about 22,000 distinct CDR3 sequences, 2.5% to 3% of which appear only once. Time point noted: sample taken at primary tumor resection. The material sequenced was lung tumor tissue, taken at surgery. All receptors derive from a male donor with early-stage non-small cell lung cancer.

The chain joins TRBV2 to TRBJ1-5, with 7 nucleotides matching TRBD1. The CDR3 is made up of 14 amino acids. Trimming removed 6 bases from V and 4 bases from J; junction bases left unmatched: 6. Germline V gives CDR1 SNHLY, CDR2 FYNNEI. DNA of the CDR3: TGTGCCAGCAGCACAGGGGAAGGGAATCAGCCCCAGCATTTT. Translation gives CASSTGEGNQPQHF.

This clonotype was seen ten or more times. This chain links TRBV27 with TRBJ2-7, with TRBD1 as a possible D gene (5 bases). The CDR3 sequence is 15 residues long. V lost 0 bases, J lost 3 bases, and 12 bases lay in between. Germline-derived CDR1 and CDR2 are MNHEY and SMNVEV (reference sequence). CDR3 in amino acids: CASSLSAGFNYEQYF. The CDR3 DNA is TGTGCCAGCAGTTTATCGGCAGGGTTTAACTACGAGCAGTACTTC.

This clonotype was recorded many times. The chain uses TRBV4-1 and TRBJ2-7, with D perhaps matching TRBD1 (6 bases). This CDR3 has 16 residues. The germline V and J ends were trimmed by 3 bases and 3 bases, with 18 bases remaining between them. Germline V gene sequence: CDR1 MGHRA, CDR2 YSYEKL. Here the CDR3 reads CASSQTRDTDLYEQYF. The DNA of the CDR3 is TGCGCCAGCAGCCAGACCCGGGACACCGATCTCTACGAGCAGTACTTC.

This clonotype has ten or more counts. The J gene is TRBJ2-1, the V gene TRBV27; tentatively, D is TRBD1 (5 bases). Trimming stripped 6 bases from V and 6 bases from J, with 15 bases between. This CDR3 comprises 14 residues. Per the germline V gene, CDR1 is MNHEY and CDR2 is SMNVEV (reference sequence). CDR3 nucleotide sequence: TGTGCCAGCAGAACCCTATGGCAGGGCAATGAGCAGTTCTTC. Protein sequence: CASRTLWQGNEQFF.

The sample holds many counts of this clonotype. This chain uses TRBV11-2 with TRBJ2-5; D unresolved. Trimming took 0 bases from V and 5 from J, leaving 13 bases between them. Germline V gene data show CDR1 as SGHAT and CDR2 as FQNNGV. The CDR3 has 15 residues. The CDR3 bases are TGTGCCAGCAGCTTAGAGAGGCTAGAAGGGGAGACCCAGTACTTC. Protein product: CASSLERLEGETQYF.

This clonotype has ten or more counts. V is TRBV19 and J is TRBJ1-5; 9 positions agree with TRBD1. With V trimmed by 6 bases and J by 2 bases, 5 bases remained unmatched. The CDR3 runs 15 residues. Germline V gene sequence: CDR1 LNHDA, CDR2 SQIVND (reference sequence). The CDR3 sequence: CASSRTGDGNQPQHF. As DNA, the CDR3 is TGTGCCAGTAGCAGGACAGGGGACGGCAATCAGCCCCAGCATTTT.

This clonotype is large by share. V usage is TRBV3-1 and J usage is TRBJ2-2; no clear D. In germline, CDR1 is LGHDT, CDR2 YNNKEL (reference sequence). V lost 1 base and J lost 4, with 7 bases in between. There are 14 residues in the CDR3. DNA of the CDR3: TGTGCCAGCAGCCAAGTTCGAGGCACCGGGGAGCTGTTTTTT. It yields the protein CASSQVRGTGELFF.

This clonotype was picked up many times. The chain employs TRBV12-3 or TRBV12-4 and TRBJ1-2; maybe TRBD1 (5 bases). The V gene lost 4 bases and the J gene lost 4 bases, with 7 bases spanning the gap. This CDR3 has 12 amino acids. The CDR3 DNA sequence: TGTGCCAGCAGTTACAGGAGCTATGGCTACACCTTC. The encoded protein is CASSYRSYGYTF.

This clonotype has ten or more counts. The chain combines TRBV18 with TRBJ1-2; D is unresolved. The CDR3 is 13 amino acids. The germline V and J ends were trimmed by 1 base and 6 bases, with 9 bases remaining between them. Germline V gene data show CDR1 as KGHSH and CDR2 as LQKENI. The CDR3 sequence is CASSPLREDGYTF. The CDR3 coding sequence is TGTGCCAGCTCACCACTGAGGGAGGATGGCTACACCTTC.

By sample share, this clonotype is medium-sized (0.01 to 0.1%). This rearrangement joins TRBV21-1 to TRBJ1-3; the table's D call, TRBD1, has no DNA check behind it. TRBV21-1 is described as a pseudogene. This CDR3 comprises 16 residues. The CDR3 protein is CASSEPGTDSGNTIYF. The CDR3 bases are TGTGCCAGCAGCGAGCCCGGGACGGACTCTGGAAACACCATATATTTT.

The table lists this clonotype with many counts. The chain combines TRBV7-9 with TRBJ2-3; 7 bases match TRBD2. V shed 1 base, J shed 1 base, and the junction held 5 bases outside the gene matches. The V gene's germline CDR1 is SEHNR and CDR2 FQNEAQ (reference sequence). The CDR3 is 16 amino acids. CDR3 sequence (DNA): TGTGCCAGCAGCTTAGTGGGCCTAGCGGGCACAGATACGCAGTATTTT. Encoded protein: CASSLVGLAGTDTQYF.

This clonotype was detected ten times or more. The J gene is TRBJ2-3, the V gene TRBV24-1; D perhaps matches TRBD1 (6 bases). Germline V gene sequence: CDR1 KGHDR, CDR2 SFDVKD. Trimming removed 7 bases from V and 2 bases from J, with 9 bases in between. This CDR3 spans 13 amino acids. The CDR3, as DNA: TGTGCCACCAGAAGACAGGACACAGATACGCAGTATTTT. It is translated as CATRRQDTDTQYF.